One and the same sample provided the 29 T cell receptor beta chains below, sequenced in a study of blood T cell repertoires in COVID-19. Data came from immunoSEQ multiplex PCR; TCRdb stores just in-frame clones and leaves some out. The data hold around 70,000 clones, with approximately 79% observed a single time. Source material: peripheral blood. The source is a man in his fifties or sixties with acute or convalescent COVID-19.

The rearrangement links TRBV7-8 to TRBJ2-5, with 8 bases fitting TRBD2. The ends lost 6 bases at V and 5 bases at J; junction bases unmatched: 20. This CDR3 comprises 18 residues. Germline CDR1 and CDR2: SGHVS and FQNEAQ. The CDR3 here is CASSLNWRGASVRETQYF. DNA for the CDR3: TGTGCCAGCAGTCTTAATTGGCGGGGGGCATCAGTACGGGAGACCCAGTACTTC.

V gene TRBV18 combines with J gene TRBJ1-6, with 8 nucleotides matching TRBD1. Germline CDR1 is KGHSH and CDR2 is LQKENI. The CDR3 loop spans 16 amino acids. V shed 5 bases and J 9 bases; nucleotides not matched to a gene: 12. The CDR3 protein is CASSDKPGTGLSPLHF. DNA for the CDR3: TGTGCCAGCTCAGACAAGCCGGGGACAGGACTTTCACCCCTCCACTTT.

The chain carries TRBV7-2 and TRBJ2-1, with 10 positions matching TRBD1. The CDR3 consists of 15 residues. V dropped 1 base and J dropped 6; count of bases not matched to a gene: 3. CDR1 SGHTA and CDR2 FQGNSA come from the germline V gene. CDR3 sequence reads: CASSLGQGAANEQFF. The CDR3 nucleotides read TGTGCCAGCAGCTTAGGACAGGGGGCAGCCAATGAGCAGTTCTTC.

This clone was observed a single time. The J gene is TRBJ2-3, the V gene TRBV24-1; 10 positions match TRBD2. Germline assignment: CDR1 KGHDR and CDR2 SFDVKD. Germline trimming cut 3 bases from V and 2 bases from J; bases unmatched to any gene: 4. CDR3 length equals 16 residues. The CDR3 loop reads CATSDLAGDLTDTQYF. For the CDR3, the DNA is TGTGCCACCAGTGATCTAGCGGGGGATCTCACAGATACGCAGTATTTT.

This rearrangement joins TRBV6-6 to TRBJ2-7, with D possibly TRBD2 on 5 matching bases. Germline loops: CDR1 MNHNY, CDR2 SVGAGI (reference sequence). The CDR3 runs to 13 residues. V lost 0 bases to trimming and J lost 7 bases, with 10 bases between them. CDR3 region: CASSYSMEAEQYF. DNA for the CDR3: TGTGCCAGCAGTTACTCGATGGAGGCGGAGCAGTACTTC.

V gene TRBV11-3 combines with J gene TRBJ2-5, with 9 bases fitting TRBD2. CDR1 is SGHNT, CDR2 YENEEA, per germline. The CDR3 length is 16 residues. Germline trimming cut 3 bases from V and 10 bases from J; bases unmatched to any gene: 15. The CDR3 here is CASSLDSSGVALGQYF. For the CDR3, the DNA is TGTGCCAGCAGCTTGGATTCTAGCGGGGTCGCTTTGGGCCAGTACTTC.

This clone has only a few counts. This rearrangement joins TRBV30 to TRBJ1-2, with TRBD1 identical over 7 bases. The germline V gene has CDR1 GTSNPN and CDR2 SVGIG (reference sequence). The V segment lost 1 base and the J segment 5 bases; nucleotides outside the gene matches: 7. The CDR3 is 14 amino acids. CDR3 loop: CAWSGWTGQYGYTF. The DNA of the CDR3 is TGTGCCTGGAGTGGCTGGACAGGACAATATGGCTACACCTTC.

Written as DNA, the CDR3 is TGTGCCTGGAGTGTAGGTACAGGCTCCTACAATGAGCAGTTCTTC. It codes for CAWSVGTGSYNEQFF. The gene calls are TRBV30 and TRBJ2-1; TRBD1 is a possible D gene (5 bases). Germline V gene data show CDR1 as GTSNPN and CDR2 as SVGIG (reference sequence). The CDR3 is 15 amino acids. V was shortened by 0 bases and J by 0 bases, with 9 bases between the two germline ends.

The chain is built from TRBV4-1 and TRBJ1-1, with TRBD1 matching 8 bases. Trimming at V came to 3 bases and at J to 8 bases, leaving 11 bases not matched to a gene. Germline CDR1 and CDR2: MGHRA and YSYEKL. This CDR3 is built from 15 residues. DNA of the CDR3: TGCGCCAGCAGCCACGCGGAAAACCGGGACAGGGAAGCTTTCTTT. Protein: CASSHAENRDREAFF.

The V gene is TRBV19, the J gene TRBJ1-2; D unresolved. Per the germline V gene, CDR1 is LNHDA and CDR2 is SQIVND (reference sequence). The length of the CDR3 is 17 residues. The V end lost 4 bases, the J end lost 0 bases, and 18 bases lay between the germline ends. The CDR3 region is CASSRETTRLANYGYTF. The CDR3 DNA is TGTGCCAGTAGTAGGGAGACGACCCGACTCGCTAACTATGGCTACACCTTC.

J is TRBJ2-2 and V is TRBV27; 10 nucleotides line up with TRBD1. Germline CDR1 and CDR2: MNHEY and SMNVEV (reference sequence). With V trimmed by 6 bases and J by 7 bases, 5 bases remained unmatched. CDR3 length: 14 amino acids. The CDR3 bases are TGTGCCAGCAGAAGGGGACAGGGGTTCGGGGAGCTGTTTTTT. Translated: CASRRGQGFGELFF.

The chain recombines TRBV7-9 with TRBJ2-5, with a possible D match to TRBD2 (5 bases). The CDR3 length is 13 residues. Trimming stripped 5 bases from V and 0 bases from J, with 7 bases between. The germline V gene has CDR1 SEHNR and CDR2 FQNEAQ (reference sequence). The CDR3 loop is CASSRGDQETQYF. CDR3 nucleotide sequence: TGTGCCAGCAGCCGGGGAGACCAAGAGACCCAGTACTTC.

V is TRBV6-5 and J is TRBJ2-1, with TRBD1 identical over 8 bases. Looked up from germline, CDR1 is MNHEY and CDR2 is SVGAGI. After removal of 11 bases from V and 5 bases from J, the junction contained 11 bases not matched to a gene. This CDR3 spans 14 amino acids. Here the CDR3 reads CAGKQGVPNNEQFF. The CDR3 DNA reads TGTGCCGGTAAACAGGGGGTTCCCAACAATGAGCAGTTCTTC.

There are a few counts of this clone. J is TRBJ1-2 and V is TRBV5-4; D perhaps matches TRBD1 (6 bases). CDR1 SGHNT and CDR2 YYREEE come from the germline V gene (reference sequence). This CDR3 is 14 amino acids long. Trimming removed 0 bases from V and 10 bases from J, with 16 bases in between. The CDR3 protein is CASSLALDSRYYTF. The CDR3 DNA reads as TGTGCCAGCAGCTTGGCCTTGGACAGCCGATACTACACCTTC.

V usage is TRBV5-5 and J usage is TRBJ1-2; no reliable D call. Germline V lookup: CDR1 SGHKS, CDR2 YYEKEE (reference sequence). V shed 4 bases and J shed 3 bases, with 16 bases lying between them. CDR3 length: 15 amino acids. The CDR3 nucleotides read TGTGCCAGCAGCCTACTCCTGCAACTAGACTATGGCTACACCTTC. Translated, it gives CASSLLLQLDYGYTF.

The gene calls are TRBV6-2 or TRBV6-3 and TRBJ1-5; a weak D match, TRBD1 (5 bases). CDR1 is MNHEY, CDR2 SVGEGT, per germline. CDR3 length: 15 residues. The V end was cut by 7 bases, the J end by 3 bases, with 16 bases between. The CDR3 region has the DNA TGTGCCAGCACCCCCCAACCAGGGTTCAATCAGCCCCAGCATTTT. This translates into CASTPQPGFNQPQHF.

In this sample, this clone turned up a few times. This chain joins TRBV6-6 and TRBJ2-4; maybe TRBD2 (5 bases). Per germline, CDR1 MNHNY and CDR2 SVGAGI (reference sequence). Trimming took 3 bases from V and 1 from J, leaving 10 bases between them. This CDR3 region has 15 residues. The CDR3 reads CASSYEGNAKNIQYF. CDR3 DNA: TGTGCCAGCAGTTATGAGGGAAATGCCAAAAACATTCAGTACTTC.

This rearrangement joins TRBV19 to TRBJ1-5, with 7 bases identical to TRBD1. This CDR3 spans 16 amino acids. The germline V gene has CDR1 LNHDA and CDR2 SQIVND (reference sequence). Unmatched junction bases numbered 13, after V lost 5 bases and J lost 6 bases. The DNA for the CDR3 is TGTGCCAGTAGTCCCCCCAAGGGGGCGATCAGTCAGCCCCAGCATTTT. Amino acid sequence: CASSPPKGAISQPQHF. The entire variable domain, with the rest obtained from reference TRBV19 and TRBJ1-5, is as follows: DGGITQSPKYLFRKEGQNVTLSCEQNLNHDAMYWYRQDPGQGLRLIYYSQIVNDFQKGDIAEGYSVSREKKESFPLTVTSAQKNPTAFYLCASSPPKGAISQPQHFGDGTRLSIL.

This chain joins TRBV7-2 and TRBJ1-3; a possible D gene is TRBD1 (5 bases). The germline CDR1 and CDR2 sequences are SGHTA and FQGNSA. The CDR3 length is 12 residues. V was clipped by 4 bases and J by 8 bases, with 9 bases between them. The CDR3 is CASSSREDTIYF. The CDR3 DNA reads as TGTGCCAGCAGCTCCAGGGAGGACACCATATATTTT.

V gene TRBV2 combines with J gene TRBJ1-2, with no clear D. V gave up 3 bases and J gave up 0 bases, with 11 bases separating them. Germline V CDR1 and CDR2: SNHLY, FYNNEI. This CDR3 comprises 15 residues. CDR3 loop: CASSDLGRTNYGYTF. The CDR3 DNA is TGTGCCAGCAGTGATCTGGGCCGAACTAACTATGGCTACACCTTC.

This clone is a singleton in its sample. This chain joins TRBV5-6 and TRBJ1-5, with TRBD1 matching 12 bases. CDR1 and CDR2 (germline): SGHDT, YYEEEE. Unmatched junction bases numbered 9, after V lost 4 bases and J lost 10 bases. The CDR3 sequence is 15 residues long. The CDR3 region is CASSAGQGAGRPQHF. The CDR3 DNA sequence: TGTGCCAGCAGCGCGGGACAGGGGGCGGGTCGACCCCAGCATTTT. Looking up the rest from reference TRBV5-6 and TRBJ1-5 gives the full variable domain: DAGVTQSPTHLIKTRGQQVTLRCSPKSGHDTVSWYQQALGQGPQFIFQYYEEEERQRGNFPDRFSGHQFPNYSSELNVNALLLGDSALYLCASSAGQGAGRPQHFGDGTRLSIL.

This clone was found once. The genes are TRBV29-1 and TRBJ1-2; 8 bases line up with TRBD1. This CDR3 contains 13 residues. Trimming at V came to 3 bases and at J to 8 bases, leaving 8 bases not matched to a gene. The germline gives CDR1 SQVTM, CDR2 ANQGSEA. CDR3 bases: TGCAGCGTTGATACAGGGGGTGAACGAGGCTACACCTTC. Translation gives CSVDTGGERGYTF.

This clone has a handful of counts. This chain connects TRBV11-3 to TRBJ1-3; a weak D match, TRBD1 (6 bases). This CDR3 has 13 residues. The V gene's germline CDR1 is SGHNT and CDR2 YENEEA. Trimming cost V 3 bases and J 7 bases, with 10 bases left between them. The CDR3 is CASSFTGLNTIYF. The CDR3 DNA follows: TGTGCCAGCAGCTTTACAGGGTTGAACACCATATATTTT.

The chain combines TRBV3-1 (or the pseudogene TRBV3-2) with TRBJ2-2; the D gene is possibly TRBD1 (5 bases). Germline V gives CDR1 LGHDT, CDR2 YNNKEL (reference sequence). The CDR3 sequence is 16 residues long. V was cut by 4 bases and J by 7 bases, with 19 bases left in between. The CDR3 DNA sequence: TGTGCCAGCAGCCTCCAAGCTGGCCAGGGAAGCGGGGAGCTGTTTTTT. It encodes CASSLQAGQGSGELFF.

This clone was counted once. The CDR3 loop reads CASSNPRGVGDTQYF. CDR3 DNA sequence: TGTGCCAGCAGCAATCCCAGGGGGGTAGGGGATACGCAGTATTTT. The rearrangement links TRBV21-1 to TRBJ2-3; TRBD1 reflects the table's D call only, with no check against the DNA. TRBV21-1 is a known pseudogene. The CDR3 is made up of 15 amino acids.

V usage is TRBV7-9 and J usage is TRBJ1-2; perhaps TRBD1 as D (5 bases). Germline assignment: CDR1 SEHNR and CDR2 FQNEAQ (reference sequence). The V gene lost 6 bases and the J gene lost 5 bases, with 13 bases spanning the gap. CDR3 length: 13 amino acids. Written as DNA, the CDR3 is TGTGCCAGCAGTTTATATGGGACTTATGGCTACACCTTC. Residues: CASSLYGTYGYTF.

The sample holds one count of this clone. The J gene is TRBJ1-2, the V gene TRBV10-1; no definite D call. V shed 8 bases and J shed 6 bases, with 22 bases lying between them. The CDR3 length is 15 residues. Germline values: CDR1 WNHNN, CDR2 SYGVQD (reference sequence). CDR3 in amino acids: CASGVFTGEGDGYTF. The CDR3 DNA sequence: TGCGCCAGCGGGGTTTTCACCGGGGAAGGAGATGGCTACACCTTC.

The rearrangement uses TRBV5-5 and TRBJ2-5; 8 nucleotides align to TRBD1. The CDR3 runs 15 residues. The germline CDR1 and CDR2 sequences are SGHKS and YYEKEE (reference sequence). The J segment lost 0 bases and the V segment lost 5 bases, leaving 6 bases of the junction unmatched. The CDR3 loop is CASRPTGGYQETQYF. The CDR3 DNA reads as TGTGCCAGCAGGCCTACAGGGGGGTACCAAGAGACCCAGTACTTC.

This clone has a single count. The rearrangement joins TRBV7-2 to TRBJ2-5; 7 positions match TRBD2. The CDR3 length is 17 residues. The germline gives CDR1 SGHTA, CDR2 FQGNSA. V lost 4 bases and J lost 5; bases outside the gene matches: 16. CDR3 in amino acids: CASSSAGRPSTSETQYF. The CDR3 bases are TGTGCCAGCAGCTCCGCCGGGAGGCCCTCCACATCGGAGACCCAGTACTTC.